The sequence of this T cell receptor (beta chain) was determined in a study of cytomegalovirus exposure and HLA in healthy donors. Looking at the study overall: The platform used for the approximately 130 validation repertoires matched that of the approximately 670 first-cohort repertoires, a later analysis reported.

The junction had 5 bases not matched to a gene; V was cut back by 1 base and J by 8 bases. The CDR3 runs 16 residues. Looked up from germline, CDR1 is SGHVS and CDR2 is FQNEAQ. Sequencing was performed with immunoSEQ multiplex PCR; in TCRdb, only in-frame clones are kept and a portion is missing. Counted here are a few hundred thousand clones, about nine tenths occurring once; the ten biggest clones make up about 0.8%. On this clone itself: The antigen is undetermined.

Study-wide findings and caveats: According to a later analysis, TCR clusters from the first cohort tended to co-occur in the roughly 130 validation repertoires. Published work reported that the classifier diagnosed cytomegalovirus status with high specificity and sensitivity.

Material: PBMCs. V usage is TRBV7-8 and J usage is TRBJ2-1; TRBD2 aligns across 13 bases. The source of this sequence is a woman between 18 and 29 years old in good health and CMV-seronegative. The CDR3 reads CASSLGTSGSRYEQFF. The CDR3 nucleotides are TGTGCCAGCAGCTTAGGGACTAGCGGGAGTAGGTATGAGCAGTTCTTC.